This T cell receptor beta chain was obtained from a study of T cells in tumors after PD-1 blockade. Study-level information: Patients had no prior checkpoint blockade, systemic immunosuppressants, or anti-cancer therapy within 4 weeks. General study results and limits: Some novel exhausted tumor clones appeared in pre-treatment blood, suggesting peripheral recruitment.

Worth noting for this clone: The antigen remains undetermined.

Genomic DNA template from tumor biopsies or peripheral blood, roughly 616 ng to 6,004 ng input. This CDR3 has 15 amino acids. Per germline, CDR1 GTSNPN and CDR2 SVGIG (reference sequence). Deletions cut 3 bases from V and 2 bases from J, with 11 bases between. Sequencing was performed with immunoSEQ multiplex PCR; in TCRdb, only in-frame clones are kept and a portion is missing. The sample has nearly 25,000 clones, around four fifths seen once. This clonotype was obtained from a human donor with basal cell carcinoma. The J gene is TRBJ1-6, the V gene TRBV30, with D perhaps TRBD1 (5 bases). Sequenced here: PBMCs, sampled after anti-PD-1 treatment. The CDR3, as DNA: TGTGCCTGGAGGAGAAGAGGGGCCTATAATTCACCCCTCCACTTT. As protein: CAWRRRGAYNSPLHF.